The clone carrying this T cell receptor (beta chain) was detected a few times. The antigen is not known. The sample originates from a study of CXCR4 blockade with PD-1 therapy in pancreatic cancer. Assay used: immunoSEQ multiplex PCR; TCRdb lists only in-frame clones, some missing. Here the sample spans more than 2,000 clones, around 44% being singletons. The CDR3 runs 16 residues. V dropped 0 bases and J dropped 3 bases, with 13 bases sitting between them. Germline V CDR1 and CDR2: LNHDA, SQIVND (reference sequence). Study outcomes and limitations: Survival did not correlate with tumor clonality, which averaged around 0.13 versus 0.046.

The chain recombines TRBV19 with TRBJ2-3; weak D call: TRBD1 (5 bases). What was sequenced was tumor tissue. This receptor was identified in a human donor with pancreatic ductal adenocarcinoma. DNA for the CDR3: TGTGCCAGTAGTATAGATCTCATAGGGGTGACAGATACGCAGTATTTT. This sequence encodes CASSIDLIGVTDTQYF.